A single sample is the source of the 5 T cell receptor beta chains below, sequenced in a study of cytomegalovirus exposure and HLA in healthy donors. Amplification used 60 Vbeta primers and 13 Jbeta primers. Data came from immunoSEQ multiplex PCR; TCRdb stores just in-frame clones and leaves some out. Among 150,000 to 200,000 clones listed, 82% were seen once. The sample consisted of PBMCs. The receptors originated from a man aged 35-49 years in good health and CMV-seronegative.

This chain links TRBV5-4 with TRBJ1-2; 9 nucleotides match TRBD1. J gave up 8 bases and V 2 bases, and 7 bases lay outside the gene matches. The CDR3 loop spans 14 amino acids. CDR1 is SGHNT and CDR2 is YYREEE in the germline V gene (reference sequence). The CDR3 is CASSFGTGSWGYTF. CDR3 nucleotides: TGTGCCAGCAGCTTCGGGACAGGGAGTTGGGGCTACACCTTC. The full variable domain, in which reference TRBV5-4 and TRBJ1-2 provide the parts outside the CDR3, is ETGVTQSPTHLIKTRGQQVTLRCSSQSGHNTVSWYQQALGQGPQFIFQYYREEENGRGNFPPRFSGLQFPNYSSELNVNALELDDSALYLCASSFGTGSWGYTFGSGTRLTVV.

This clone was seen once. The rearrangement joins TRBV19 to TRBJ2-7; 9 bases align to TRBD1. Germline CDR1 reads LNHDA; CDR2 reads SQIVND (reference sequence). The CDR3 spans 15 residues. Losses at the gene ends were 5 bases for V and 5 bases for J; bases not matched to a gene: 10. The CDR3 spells CASSPTSGTGNEQYF. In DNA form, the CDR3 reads TGTGCCAGTAGTCCGACGTCCGGGACAGGGAACGAGCAGTACTTC. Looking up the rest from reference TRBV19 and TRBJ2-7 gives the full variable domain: DGGITQSPKYLFRKEGQNVTLSCEQNLNHDAMYWYRQDPGQGLRLIYYSQIVNDFQKGDIAEGYSVSREKKESFPLTVTSAQKNPTAFYLCASSPTSGTGNEQYFGPGTRLTVT.

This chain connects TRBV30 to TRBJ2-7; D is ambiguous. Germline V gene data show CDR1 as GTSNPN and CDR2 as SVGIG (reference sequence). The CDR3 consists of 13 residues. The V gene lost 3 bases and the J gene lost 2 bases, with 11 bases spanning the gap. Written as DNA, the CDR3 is TGTGCCTGGAGCCTCGGAGAGGCCTACGAGCAGTACTTC. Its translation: CAWSLGEAYEQYF.

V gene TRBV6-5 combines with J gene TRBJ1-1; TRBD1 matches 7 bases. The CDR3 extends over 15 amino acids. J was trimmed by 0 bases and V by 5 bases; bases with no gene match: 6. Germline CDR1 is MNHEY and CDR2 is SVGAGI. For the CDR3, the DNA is TGTGCCAGCAGTGCCCACAGGGGTTTGAACACTGAAGCTTTCTTT. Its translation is CASSAHRGLNTEAFF.

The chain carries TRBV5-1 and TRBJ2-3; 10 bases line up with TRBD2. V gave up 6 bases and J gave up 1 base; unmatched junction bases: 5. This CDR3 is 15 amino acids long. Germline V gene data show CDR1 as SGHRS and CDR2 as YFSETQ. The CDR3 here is CASTEREGGTDTQYF. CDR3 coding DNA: TGCGCCAGCACAGAGCGGGAGGGAGGCACAGATACGCAGTATTTT.